One and the same sample provided the 28 T cell receptor beta chains below, sequenced in a study of blood T cell repertoires in COVID-19. Clones were sequenced by immunoSEQ multiplex PCR, and TCRdb holds only the in-frame ones, with some missing. Found here are around 75,000 clones, 86% of them singletons; the top ten hold about 4.2%. The sequenced sample was peripheral blood. These TCRs come from a man between 65 and 85 years old with active COVID-19.

This chain joins TRBV7-2 and TRBJ2-5; 7 positions match TRBD2. V shed 5 bases and J 1 base; nucleotides not matched to a gene: 7. Per germline, CDR1 SGHTA and CDR2 FQGNSA. The CDR3 has 15 residues. DNA for the CDR3: TGTGCCAGCAGCCCCGGACTAGGCGGCCAAGAGACCCAGTACTTC. Its translation: CASSPGLGGQETQYF.

This rearrangement joins TRBV7-2 to TRBJ2-1; the match to TRBD2 covers 7 bases. With 0 bases clipped from V and 1 base from J, the junction kept 3 bases outside the gene matches. The CDR3 is made up of 16 amino acids. Germline V gives CDR1 SGHTA, CDR2 FQGNSA. The CDR3 DNA is TGTGCCAGCAGCTTAGCCTCTAGCGGATCCTACAATGAGCAGTTCTTC. Translation: CASSLASSGSYNEQFF.

The table lists this clone with a count of one. The chain uses TRBV7-3 and TRBJ2-1; the match to TRBD2 covers 7 bases. The CDR3 extends over 18 amino acids. Germline assignment: CDR1 SGHTA and CDR2 FQGTGA. The J segment lost 2 bases and the V segment lost 2 bases, leaving 12 bases of the junction unmatched. This CDR3 is CASSLSGGGRDPYNEQFF. CDR3 sequence (DNA): TGTGCCAGCAGCTTATCCGGGGGTGGGAGGGACCCCTACAATGAGCAGTTCTTC.

This chain joins TRBV5-6 and TRBJ1-5, with D possibly being TRBD1 (5 bases). Germline loops: CDR1 SGHDT, CDR2 YYEEEE. The germline V and J ends were trimmed by 4 bases and 3 bases, with 11 bases remaining between them. This CDR3 contains 14 residues. The CDR3 DNA reads TGTGCCAGCAGCAGGGCGGGGGTCAATCAGCCCCAGCATTTT. Translating it yields CASSRAGVNQPQHF.

The chain joins TRBV6-1 to TRBJ1-1; a weak D match, TRBD1 (6 bases). Trimming removed 1 base from V and 6 bases from J, with 12 bases in between. The CDR3 consists of 14 residues. Germline V gene data show CDR1 as MNHNS and CDR2 as SASEGT. The CDR3 nucleotides are TGTGCCAGCAGTGAAGTTTGGGGGCGGGCTGAAGCTTTCTTT. It codes for CASSEVWGRAEAFF.

The rearrangement joins TRBV13 to TRBJ1-2, with D unresolved. Germline V lookup: CDR1 PRHDT, CDR2 FYEKMQ (reference sequence). This CDR3 spans 15 amino acids. Trimming stripped 5 bases from V and 2 bases from J, with 15 bases between. The CDR3 is CASSPGYTLNYGYTF. The CDR3 region has the DNA TGTGCCAGCAGCCCCGGGTACACCCTAAACTATGGCTACACCTTC.

This clone has a handful of counts. The chain carries TRBV20-1 and TRBJ2-3, with D tentatively TRBD1 (6 bases). Trimming pared 3 bases from V and 1 base from J, leaving 11 bases between. The CDR3 extends over 14 amino acids. The germline gives CDR1 DFQATT, CDR2 SNEGSKA (reference sequence). CDR3 loop: CSASPGVRTDTQYF. CDR3 sequence (DNA): TGCAGTGCTAGTCCAGGGGTCCGCACAGATACGCAGTATTTT.

This chain connects TRBV3-1 (or the pseudogene TRBV3-2) to TRBJ2-3; 15 bases are a match to TRBD2. There are 16 residues in the CDR3. The trim removed 4 bases at V and 4 bases at J, leaving 3 bases unmatched. The germline V gene encodes CDR1 LGHDT and CDR2 YNNKEL (reference sequence). CDR3 loop: CASSRTSGRGADTQYF. The CDR3, as DNA: TGTGCCAGCAGCCGGACTAGCGGGAGGGGGGCAGATACGCAGTATTTT.

The chain couples TRBV5-1 to TRBJ1-6, with TRBD1 identical over 9 bases. Germline V gene sequence: CDR1 SGHRS, CDR2 YFSETQ. The ends lost 7 bases at V and 7 bases at J; junction bases unmatched: 3. The CDR3 is 13 amino acids. The DNA for the CDR3 is TGCGCCAGCGGGGACAGGGAAAATTCACCCCTCCACTTT. Its protein is CASGDRENSPLHF.

The chain joins TRBV6-5 to TRBJ1-5, with D perhaps matching TRBD1 (5 bases). Germline V CDR1 and CDR2: MNHEY, SVGAGI. There are 15 residues in the CDR3. The V gene lost 5 bases and the J gene lost 0 bases, with 11 bases spanning the gap. CDR3: CASSPTDYSNQPQHF. The CDR3 bases are TGTGCCAGCAGTCCGACAGATTATAGCAATCAGCCCCAGCATTTT.

This rearrangement joins TRBV7-3 to TRBJ2-3, with D maybe TRBD2 (5 bases). The germline CDR1 and CDR2 sequences are SGHTA and FQGTGA. CDR3 length: 14 amino acids. Trimming removed 1 base at V and 6 bases at J, with 11 bases between. The CDR3 DNA reads as TGTGCCAGCAGCTTAAAGGCCCGCGGGGATACGCAGTATTTT. The encoded protein is CASSLKARGDTQYF.

The CDR3 nucleotides read TGTGCCAGCAGTTACCCCGGACGGGGGGAGCAGTACTTC. Its translation: CASSYPGRGEQYF. The chain recombines TRBV27 with TRBJ2-7, with D possibly matching TRBD2 (6 bases). This CDR3 comprises 13 residues. Trimming pared 4 bases from V and 7 bases from J, leaving 14 bases between. Germline CDR1 and CDR2: MNHEY and SMNVEV (reference sequence).

The chain joins TRBV19 to TRBJ2-1; TRBD2 aligns across 10 bases. The V gene end was trimmed by 3 bases and the J gene end by 12 bases; junction bases not matched to a gene: 5. There are 13 residues in the CDR3. Germline V gives CDR1 LNHDA, CDR2 SQIVND (reference sequence). The CDR3 region has the DNA TGTGCCAGTAGTATCCGCCAGCGGGGGGGGCAGTTCTTC. It encodes CASSIRQRGGQFF.

V is TRBV3-1 (or the pseudogene TRBV3-2) and J is TRBJ2-7; D might be TRBD1 (6 bases). CDR3 size: 14 residues. Germline CDR1 and CDR2: LGHDT and YNNKEL (reference sequence). V lost 3 bases and J lost 2, with 11 bases in between. CDR3: CASSHAGATYEQYF. The CDR3, as DNA: TGTGCCAGCAGCCATGCAGGGGCCACCTACGAGCAGTACTTC.

This clone was observed a handful of times. In nucleotides, the CDR3 is TGTGCCAGCAGCCGAAGCCCTAGCGACGAGCAGTTCTTC. Translated, it gives CASSRSPSDEQFF. This chain uses TRBV6-6 with TRBJ2-1; D is possibly TRBD2 (6 bases). This CDR3 comprises 13 residues. The V gene's germline CDR1 is MNHNY and CDR2 SVGAGI (reference sequence). Deletions cut 6 bases from V and 10 bases from J, with 16 bases between.

The chain links TRBV6-2 or TRBV6-3 to TRBJ1-5; TRBD1 matches at 7 bases. V dropped 6 bases and J dropped 0; count of bases not matched to a gene: 14. Germline-derived CDR1 and CDR2 are MNHEY and SVGEGT. This CDR3 spans 18 amino acids. The CDR3 reads CASSRGDQGVNSNQPQHF. CDR3 coding DNA: TGTGCCAGCAGCCGGGGCGATCAGGGGGTCAATAGCAATCAGCCCCAGCATTTT.

This clone was observed a few times. This sequence joins TRBV5-4 and TRBJ1-2, with 10 bases identical to TRBD1. The CDR3 length is 16 residues. Germline V gene data show CDR1 as SGHNT and CDR2 as YYREEE (reference sequence). Trimming took 3 bases from V and 8 from J; bases not matched to a gene: 13. Written as DNA, the CDR3 is TGTGCCAGCAGCTCCCTTGGGGGGACAGGGGTAGGCGGCTACACCTTC. This gives the protein CASSSLGGTGVGGYTF.

The gene calls are TRBV19 and TRBJ2-2; possibly TRBD2 for D (7 bases). The CDR3 loop spans 16 amino acids. The germline gives CDR1 LNHDA, CDR2 SQIVND (reference sequence). V was clipped by 6 bases and J by 4 bases, with 18 bases between them. CDR3 amino acids: CASRKPRGGGTGELFF. CDR3 DNA sequence: TGTGCCAGTAGAAAACCGAGGGGGGGTGGCACCGGGGAGCTGTTTTTT.

This chain joins TRBV18 and TRBJ1-5; the D is unclear. CDR1 is KGHSH, CDR2 LQKENI, per germline. This CDR3 has 13 amino acids. With 6 bases removed from V and 2 bases from J, the gap between germline ends came to 8 bases. As DNA, the CDR3 is TGTGCCAGCTCCGGTGCGGGCAATCAGCCCCAGCATTTT. Its protein is CASSGAGNQPQHF. Full variable domain (outside the CDR3, taken from reference TRBV18 and TRBJ1-5): NAGVMQNPRHLVRRRGQEARLRCSPMKGHSHVYWYRQLPEEGLKFMVYLQKENIIDESGMPKERFSAEFPKEGPSILRIQQVVRGDSAAYFCASSGAGNQPQHFGDGTRLSIL.

The chain has TRBV28 and TRBJ1-2, with TRBD1 identical over 12 bases. V shed 6 bases, J shed 7 bases, and the junction held 21 bases outside the gene matches. The CDR3 has 19 amino acids. Looked up from germline, CDR1 is MDHEN and CDR2 is SYDVKM. CDR3 residues: CASSTGHPGQGAPVGGYTF. The DNA of the CDR3 is TGTGCCAGCAGCACCGGGCACCCGGGACAGGGGGCCCCGGTTGGTGGCTACACCTTC.

This clone was recorded a few times. The genes are TRBV4-2 and TRBJ2-7; TRBD2 aligns across 12 bases. Per the germline V gene, CDR1 is LGHNA and CDR2 is YNFKEQ. J was trimmed by 6 bases and V by 0 bases; bases with no gene match: 18. The CDR3 has 20 residues. The CDR3 sequence is CASSQDPPGTSGPLGGEQYF. CDR3 in DNA: TGTGCCAGCAGCCAAGATCCCCCCGGGACTAGCGGGCCCCTAGGGGGCGAGCAGTACTTC.

This clone has more than one count but fewer than ten. The chain is built from TRBV19 and TRBJ2-7, with a tentative D call TRBD1 (5 bases). Germline lookup yields CDR1 LNHDA and CDR2 SQIVND (reference sequence). Trimming removed 4 bases at V and 2 bases at J, with 12 bases between. This CDR3 is 14 amino acids long. CDR3 residues: CASSRWGGTYEQYF. DNA for the CDR3: TGTGCCAGTAGTAGGTGGGGCGGAACCTACGAGCAGTACTTC.

This clone was found once. J is TRBJ2-1 and V is TRBV27, with D possibly being TRBD2 (5 bases). Germline CDR1 and CDR2: MNHEY and SMNVEV (reference sequence). The CDR3 extends over 13 amino acids. Trimming took off 10 bases at V and 0 bases at J, with 10 bases between the two ends. Here the CDR3 DNA reads TGTGCCACCGGACTTGGCTCCTACAATGAGCAGTTCTTC. Its translation is CATGLGSYNEQFF.

This chain links TRBV7-8 with TRBJ2-3; 8 bases are shared with TRBD2. The length of the CDR3 is 16 residues. Germline V gene lookup returns CDR1 SGHVS and CDR2 FQNEAQ. Trimming at V came to 3 bases and at J to 2 bases, leaving 7 bases not matched to a gene. CDR3 sequence (DNA): TGTGCCAGCAGCTTGAGCCGGACTAGCCCCACAGATACGCAGTATTTT. Its translation: CASSLSRTSPTDTQYF.

The chain recombines TRBV5-4 with TRBJ2-3; 9 nucleotides line up with TRBD2. The ends lost 4 bases at V and 2 bases at J; junction bases unmatched: 11. The length of the CDR3 is 17 residues. Germline CDR1 reads SGHNT; CDR2 reads YYREEE (reference sequence). The DNA for the CDR3 is TGTGCCAGCAGCCGCGGGGGGGCCCTATCTTACACAGATACGCAGTATTTT. Residues: CASSRGGALSYTDTQYF.

This clone was seen once. This chain connects TRBV9 to TRBJ2-3, with D hard to call. Per the germline V gene, CDR1 is SGDLS and CDR2 is YYNGEE. V shed 0 bases and J shed 1 base, with 9 bases lying between them. The CDR3 length is 15 residues. The CDR3 protein is CASSVGSPGTDTQYF. CDR3 sequence (DNA): TGTGCCAGCAGCGTAGGTAGCCCGGGCACAGATACGCAGTATTTT.

The chain joins TRBV28 to TRBJ2-7; tentative D call: TRBD2 (6 bases). V was trimmed by 2 bases and J by 6 bases, leaving 14 bases between them. Germline lookup yields CDR1 MDHEN and CDR2 SYDVKM. The CDR3 spans 14 residues. CDR3 sequence: CASSLAGWRGEQYF. The DNA for the CDR3 is TGTGCCAGCAGTTTAGCGGGGTGGAGGGGCGAGCAGTACTTC.

The rearrangement links TRBV4-2 to TRBJ2-5; 9 bases fit TRBD1. The CDR3 length is 17 residues. The ends lost 7 bases at V and 5 bases at J; junction bases unmatched: 17. CDR1 LGHNA and CDR2 YNFKEQ come from the germline V gene. The CDR3 DNA is TGTGCCAGCATCATCAACACCGGGACAGGGTGTAGGGAGACCCAGTACTTC. Translation gives CASIINTGTGCRETQYF.